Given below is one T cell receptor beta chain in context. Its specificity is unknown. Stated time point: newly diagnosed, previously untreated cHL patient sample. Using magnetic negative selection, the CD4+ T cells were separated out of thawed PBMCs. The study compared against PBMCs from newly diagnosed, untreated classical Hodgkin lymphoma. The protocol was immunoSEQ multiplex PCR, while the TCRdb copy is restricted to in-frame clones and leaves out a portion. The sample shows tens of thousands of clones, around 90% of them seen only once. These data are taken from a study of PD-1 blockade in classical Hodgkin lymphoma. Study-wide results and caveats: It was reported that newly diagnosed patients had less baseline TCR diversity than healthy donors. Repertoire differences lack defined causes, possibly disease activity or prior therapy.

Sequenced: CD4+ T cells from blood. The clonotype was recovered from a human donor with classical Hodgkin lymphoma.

The CDR3 DNA follows: TGTGCCAGCAGCTCGACAGGGGAGATGTATGGCTACACCTTC. Its protein is CASSSTGEMYGYTF. V is TRBV5-4 and J is TRBJ1-2; the match to TRBD1 covers 8 bases. Germline V CDR1 and CDR2: SGHNT, YYREEE (reference sequence). V lost 3 bases and J lost 5; bases outside the gene matches: 6. The CDR3 loop spans 14 amino acids.